The 16 T cell receptor beta chains below come from one sample, sequenced in a study of blood T cells in healthy people across ages. It was with a sample-barcoded 5' primer and a J-beta primer mix that a second PCR of roughly 7 to 12 cycles was run. TCRdb redid the calling of the 5' RACE reads with MiXCR, one entry per CDR3 protein. The sample includes a few hundred thousand distinct CDR3 sequences, around 30% of them seen just once. Sequencing was performed on blood. The origin of the receptors is a woman in her 70s in good health.

This rearrangement joins TRBV28 to TRBJ2-5, with TRBD1 matching over 7 bases. The DNA end is a closer match to TRBJ2-7, so the J assignment may be wrong. The CDR3 has 14 residues. The V gene's germline CDR1 is MDHEN and CDR2 SYDVKM. The CDR3 DNA reads as TGTGCCAGCAGCGCGACAGGGAGCTCCTACGAGCAGTACTTC. It yields the protein CASSATGSSYEQYF.

This clonotype was detected a few times. V usage is TRBV5-1 and J usage is TRBJ2-3, with TRBD2 matching over 8 bases. The J segment lost 8 bases and the V segment lost 6 bases, leaving 11 bases of the junction unmatched. Germline V gene data show CDR1 as SGHRS and CDR2 as YFSETQ. This CDR3 spans 14 amino acids. CDR3 sequence: CASKERREVPTQYF. The CDR3 bases are TGCGCCAGCAAGGAGAGGCGGGAGGTGCCTACGCAGTATTTT.

The rearrangement joins TRBV5-1 to TRBJ1-3; D gene ambiguous. The length of the CDR3 is 13 residues. Germline CDR1 reads SGHRS; CDR2 reads YFSETQ. V lost 2 bases to trimming and J lost 4 bases, with 7 bases between them. CDR3 in amino acids: CASSFSFGNTIYF. The CDR3 nucleotides are TGCGCCAGCAGCTTCAGTTTCGGAAACACCATATATTTT.

The chain couples TRBV7-2 to TRBJ2-7; tentatively, D is TRBD2 (6 bases). The CDR3 has 13 residues. V gave up 2 bases and J gave up 7 bases, with 12 bases separating them. Germline V CDR1 and CDR2: SGHTA, FQGNSA. The CDR3 here is CASSLPEGREQYF. The CDR3 nucleotides are TGTGCCAGCAGCTTACCGGAGGGCCGGGAGCAGTACTTC.

This clonotype occurred once. This rearrangement joins TRBV20-1 to TRBJ2-5, with 7 bases identical to TRBD1. The J call may be in error: the DNA end matches TRBJ2-7 better. The CDR3 sequence is 12 residues long. The germline V gene encodes CDR1 DFQATT and CDR2 SNEGSKA (reference sequence). This CDR3 reads CSARQGAYEQYF. The CDR3 region has the DNA TGCAGTGCTCGGCAGGGGGCCTACGAGCAGTACTTC.

This clonotype was seen only a few times. CDR3 protein: CASSPPVGAPYEQYF. The DNA for the CDR3 is TGTGCCAGCTCACCACCGGTAGGGGCTCCCTACGAGCAGTACTTC. The V and J genes are TRBV18 and TRBJ2-7; a weak D match, TRBD1 (5 bases). V was trimmed by 0 bases and J by 2 bases, leaving 11 bases between them. The CDR3 contains 15 residues. The germline gives CDR1 KGHSH, CDR2 LQKENI.

The chain links TRBV27 to TRBJ2-1; D is uncertain. The CDR3 totals 15 residues. Looked up from germline, CDR1 is MNHEY and CDR2 is SMNVEV (reference sequence). V was cut by 3 bases and J by 3 bases, with 12 bases left in between. This CDR3 is CASSLYSEIYNEQFF. CDR3 bases: TGTGCCAGCAGTTTGTACAGCGAGATCTACAATGAGCAGTTCTTC.

The rearrangement joins TRBV5-1 to TRBJ2-1; 10 bases are shared with TRBD2. The CDR3 contains 17 residues. CDR1 SGHRS and CDR2 YFSETQ come from the germline V gene. V dropped 0 bases and J dropped 2; count of bases not matched to a gene: 5. In nucleotides, the CDR3 is TGCGCCAGCAGCTTGGTCCCTGGGACTAGCGCCTACAATGAGCAGTTCTTC. Its protein is CASSLVPGTSAYNEQFF.

This clonotype was seen more than once but under ten times. The rearrangement links TRBV7-2 to TRBJ2-5, with no clear D. The J call may be wrong; the DNA end is better matched by TRBJ2-7. The germline V gene has CDR1 SGHTA and CDR2 FQGNSA. The CDR3 has 15 residues. The CDR3: CASSLDSNKEYEQYF. Written as DNA, the CDR3 is TGTGCCAGCAGCTTAGATAGCAACAAAGAATACGAGCAGTACTTC.

V is TRBV14 and J is TRBJ2-1; the match to TRBD2 covers 7 bases. Trimming cost V 1 base and J 4 bases; bases outside gene matches: 7. The CDR3 covers 16 residues. The germline CDR1 and CDR2 sequences are SGHDN and FVKESK. The CDR3 sequence is CASSQVALAVYNEQFF. For the CDR3, the DNA is TGTGCCAGCAGCCAAGTAGCGCTAGCGGTTTACAATGAGCAGTTCTTC.

The chain has TRBV4-1 and TRBJ2-5; 7 bases map to TRBD2. V was clipped by 3 bases and J by 5 bases; unmatched bases: 6. The CDR3 loop spans 14 amino acids. The germline V gene has CDR1 MGHRA and CDR2 YSYEKL. The chain's CDR3 is CASSQGLADETQYF. The CDR3, as DNA: TGCGCCAGCAGCCAGGGGCTAGCGGACGAGACCCAGTACTTC.

The chain employs TRBV6-5 and TRBJ2-5, with D unclear. This CDR3 has 13 residues. Germline V gene sequence: CDR1 MNHEY, CDR2 SVGAGI. V was pared by 5 bases and J by 7 bases, with 14 bases between. Here the CDR3 reads CASSDPSGWTQYF. CDR3 DNA sequence: TGTGCCAGCAGTGACCCCTCTGGGTGGACCCAGTACTTC.

The J gene is TRBJ2-1, the V gene TRBV6-5; 7 nucleotides line up with TRBD1. The last part of the DNA fits TRBJ2-7 better; the J call may be wrong. CDR1 is MNHEY and CDR2 is SVGAGI in the germline V gene. The CDR3 extends over 14 amino acids. The CDR3 region has the DNA TGTGCCAGCAGAAGCCGGACAGGATACTACGAGCAGTACTTC. Residues: CASRSRTGYYEQYF.

This clonotype was seen only a few times. The chain uses TRBV3-1 and TRBJ2-1, with a possible D match to TRBD1 (5 bases). Trimming removed 3 bases from V and 6 bases from J, with 9 bases in between. The germline V gene has CDR1 LGHDT and CDR2 YNNKEL (reference sequence). This CDR3 has 13 residues. Here the CDR3 reads CASSHADINEQFF. The CDR3 DNA is TGTGCCAGCAGCCATGCGGACATCAATGAGCAGTTCTTC.

In its sample, this clonotype was seen a few times. J is TRBJ2-7 and V is TRBV6-2 or TRBV6-3; tentatively, D is TRBD2 (5 bases). The V end was cut by 5 bases, the J end by 1 base, with 9 bases between. This CDR3 is 13 amino acids long. The germline CDR1 and CDR2 sequences are MNHEY and SVGEGT. CDR3 loop: CASSSGRSYEQYF. DNA for the CDR3: TGTGCCAGCAGTAGCGGCAGGTCCTACGAGCAGTACTTC.

This clonotype has a count of ten or more. J is TRBJ2-3 and V is TRBV5-1; D ambiguous. Germline V gives CDR1 SGHRS, CDR2 YFSETQ. V dropped 4 bases and J dropped 2 bases, with 14 bases sitting between them. There are 15 residues in the CDR3. The DNA of the CDR3 is TGCGCCAGCAGCAGCTCGGACCCTCACACAGATACGCAGTATTTT. Residues: CASSSSDPHTDTQYF.